This TCR beta chain was identified in a study of regulatory T cells in long-lasting Graves disease. Study-wide background: In persistent Graves' disease, antithyroid drugs had been taken for over 5 years and TSH receptor antibodies stayed positive.

Arm-PCR of CDR3 regions and iRepertoire HTBI primers were used to build TCR beta libraries. TCRdb re-derived calls from the multiplex PCR reads in MiXCR, one entry per CDR3 protein. Of about 470,000 distinct CDR3 sequences listed, less than 25% were seen once; the top ten hold about 7.8%. Concerning this clonotype: Its specificity is unknown.

This sample's time point: persistent/refractory GD, antithyroid drugs over 5 years with positive TRAb. PBMCs were the source of the RNA used for TCR sequencing. Study-wide points: Few sampled subjects may have lowered accuracy. TCR diversity was lower in persistent Graves' patients than in newly diagnosed ones.

The TCR sequence derives from a female donor with Graves disease. The sequences come from peripheral blood mononuclear cells (PBMCs), collected when the disease was refractory, from a patient treated with antithyroid drugs.

DNA for the CDR3: TGTGCCAGCAGTGACAATGTGACAGAAAACAATCAGCCCCAGCATTTT. As protein: CASSDNVTENNQPQHF. The chain uses TRBV6-4 and TRBJ1-5; D might be TRBD1 (5 bases). Germline V lookup: CDR1 MRHNA, CDR2 SNTAGT. V lost 2 bases, J lost 3 bases, and 14 bases lay in between. CDR3 length: 16 residues.